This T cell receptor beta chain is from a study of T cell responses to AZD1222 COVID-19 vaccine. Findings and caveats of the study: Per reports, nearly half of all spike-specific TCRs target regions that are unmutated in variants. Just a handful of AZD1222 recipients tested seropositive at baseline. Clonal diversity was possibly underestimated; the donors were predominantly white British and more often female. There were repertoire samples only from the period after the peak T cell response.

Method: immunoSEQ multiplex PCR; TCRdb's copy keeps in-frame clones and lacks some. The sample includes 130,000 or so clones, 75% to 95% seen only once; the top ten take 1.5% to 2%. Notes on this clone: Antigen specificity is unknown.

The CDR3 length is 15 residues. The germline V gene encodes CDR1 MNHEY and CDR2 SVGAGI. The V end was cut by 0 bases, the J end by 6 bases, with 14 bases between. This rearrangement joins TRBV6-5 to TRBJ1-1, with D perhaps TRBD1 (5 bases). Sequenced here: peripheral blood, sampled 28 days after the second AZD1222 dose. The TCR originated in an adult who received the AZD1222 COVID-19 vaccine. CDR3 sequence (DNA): TGTGCCAGCAGTTACTCGGGGGTCCTAGGAGCTGAAGCTTTCTTT. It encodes CASSYSGVLGAEAFF.